This entry concerns a single T cell receptor (beta chain). Germline assignment: CDR1 KGHDR and CDR2 SFDVKD. There are 16 residues in the CDR3. V was clipped by 4 bases and J by 4 bases; unmatched bases: 10. The record originates from a study of identical twins. Each CDR3 protein gets one entry after TCRdb re-called the 5' RACE reads with MiXCR. Of roughly 1.6 million distinct CDR3 sequences listed, roughly 35% are singletons. This rearrangement joins TRBV24-1 to TRBJ2-3; 7 bases match TRBD2. The sequence came from a newborn girl in good health. Sequencing was done on a sample of cord blood. As DNA, the CDR3 is TGTGCCACCAGTGAATCCCATAGCGGGCTCGCAGATACGCAGTATTTT. This sequence encodes CATSESHSGLADTQYF.